The present T cell receptor (beta chain) was sequenced within a study of OX40 agonist ivuxolimab in advanced cancers. Clones were sequenced by immunoSEQ multiplex PCR, and TCRdb holds only the in-frame ones, with some missing. The sample includes roughly 50,000 clones, 80% to 90% of them seen just once. The timepoints at which blood was sampled were baseline, cycle 4 day 1, and cycle 7 day 1. The sequenced sample was CD4+ or CD8+ T cells sorted from blood, obtained in a trial of the OX40 agonist ivuxolimab. The source is an adult with an advanced solid tumor such as melanoma, head and neck, liver or kidney cancer.

Here the CDR3 reads CASSSQADYGYTF. The DNA for the CDR3 is TGTGCCAGCAGTTCGCAGGCAGACTATGGCTACACCTTC. The genes are TRBV27 and TRBJ1-2; D uncertain. Between the trimmed V and J ends, which lost 4 bases and 3 bases, there was a span of 9 bases. CDR1 is MNHEY, CDR2 SMNVEV, per germline (reference sequence). The CDR3 extends over 13 amino acids.